Sequencing of this TCR beta chain was carried out in a study of T cells in Graves' hyperthyroidism and ophthalmopathy. The source material, RNA transcripts, was used to amplify TCR beta CDR3 regions. HTBI primers drove first-round RT-PCR of the TCR CDR3. TCRdb used MiXCR to reprocess the multiplex PCR reads, holding one entry per CDR3 protein. This sample yields about 620,000 distinct CDR3 sequences, of which around 15% are seen a single time; about 3.8% belongs to the top ten. This clonotype was seen a handful of times. Its antigen is still unknown. Study-level results: Blood also showed most of the thyroid clonotypes that were expanded above 0.001. Ophthalmopathy could be told apart from stable hyperthyroidism with a 13 V-J model.

Reasons for excluding patients were uncontrolled infection, other autoimmune disease, pregnancy or lactation. Input material: blood. This sequence was found in a woman in her twenties or thirties with Graves' hyperthyroidism.

Here the CDR3 DNA reads TGTGCCACCAGCAGCTCAGTGCCGGGATTATACGAGCAGTACTTC. It translates to CATSSSVPGLYEQYF. The J gene is TRBJ2-7, the V gene TRBV15, with D perhaps TRBD2 (5 bases). The V and J ends lost 3 bases and 4 bases respectively, with 16 bases between them. Germline V CDR1 and CDR2: LNHNV, YYDKDF (reference sequence). The CDR3 is 15 residues long.